The 2 T cell receptor beta chains below were found in one sample sequenced in a study of blood T cell repertoires in COVID-19 (dated by TCRdb to between 2020 and 2021). The library came from the immunoSEQ multiplex PCR assay. TCRdb re-hosts the immuneACCESS table, in-frame sequences only. Its copies lack some clones; in the studies checked, an unresolved V gene accounts for under half of them, and the cause for the rest is not known. The sample records 200,000 to 300,000 clones, around 88% of which are singletons. The ten largest account for 2% to 2.5% of the sample. The sample was PBMCs or T cells enriched from blood (not recorded which). The receptors were sampled from a middle-aged woman with acute COVID-19.

The chain combines TRBV12-3 or TRBV12-4 with TRBJ1-2; no clear D gene. The ends were cut back, 10 bases at V and 4 bases at J, with 16 bases in the middle. The CDR3 sequence is 13 residues long. The CDR3: CATSLGVGYGYTF. CDR3 sequence (DNA): TGTGCCACCAGCCTCGGGGTAGGCTATGGCTACACCTTC.

The chain's CDR3 is CASSIGEGGAGLETQYF. The CDR3 DNA reads TGTGCCAGTAGTATAGGGGAAGGGGGCGCAGGTTTAGAGACCCAGTACTTC. The rearrangement joins TRBV19 to TRBJ2-5; TRBD1 matches at 7 bases. Germline-derived CDR1 and CDR2 are LNHDA and SQIVND (reference sequence). V trimming: 1 base; J trimming: 4 bases; junction bases outside the gene matches: 12. This CDR3 is built from 17 residues. Full variable domain (remainder filled in from reference TRBV19 and TRBJ2-5): DGGITQSPKYLFRKEGQNVTLSCEQNLNHDAMYWYRQDPGQGLRLIYYSQIVNDFQKGDIAEGYSVSREKKESFPLTVTSAQKNPTAFYLCASSIGEGGAGLETQYFGPGTRLLVL.